This T cell receptor beta chain is drawn from a study of blood T cell repertoires in COVID-19. Measured with immunoSEQ multiplex PCR; TCRdb has only the in-frame clones, and not every one. The table lists roughly 100,000 clones, about 75% of them singletons, with roughly 19% in the top ten. V was trimmed by 5 bases and J by 1 base, leaving 8 bases between them. CDR3 length: 13 amino acids. The germline V gene encodes CDR1 SEHNR and CDR2 FQNEAQ (reference sequence). The receptor comes from a woman aged 70-85 years with acute or convalescent COVID-19. The chain uses TRBV7-9 and TRBJ2-5, with no clear D. Material: peripheral blood. The CDR3 is CASSPYSQETQYF. Here the CDR3 DNA reads TGTGCCAGCAGCCCCTATTCCCAAGAGACCCAGTACTTC.